This record covers a single T cell receptor beta chain. Its antigen remains unidentified. It has no much larger one-base neighbor in the sample; base qualities were not kept. The sample comes from a study of shared clonotypes between healthy human individuals (dated by TCRdb to 2020 to 2021). A note on the overall study: A few men and two women, aged 18 to 49 years, made up the cohort. For each donor, CD4 naive and CD4 memory were each given three plates, CD8 naive was given two plates, and CD8 memory was given one plate. The study deeply sequenced blood TCR repertoires of about 5 healthy adults to estimate repertoire size and the extent of clonotype sharing between individuals. To increase sequencing depth and limit assay-specific biases, different laboratories used diverse techniques to prepare libraries and sequence TCR repertoires. Per donor, leukapheresis produced somewhere between about 0.85 and 9.5 billion PBMCs.

What the work shows at the level of the full study, not this receptor alone: Clonotypes shared by all four sorted-subset donors showed higher generation probabilities than non-shared clonotypes. Incomplete sequencing was indicated by rarefaction of sorted-subset datasets, despite the large sequencing depth. Estimated clonotype richness was generally larger for naive than for memory subsets. When four donors were compared, the shared fraction of clonotypes was 5% to 6.5% for naive CD4, more than 3% for naive CD8, more than 2% for memory CD4, and less than 0.45% for memory CD8. Because the study included only a small number of donors, the genetic and exposure-history diversity represented was limited. Sampling was restricted to blood, and TCR repertoires in tissues likely differ from the TCR repertoires found in blood. Based on pairwise subsampling, the degree of clonotype sharing among donors was expected to be affected by sequencing depth.

Between the V and J ends, shortened by 0 bases and 5 bases respectively, the junction contains 11 bases. From the cysteine through the phenylalanine, the CDR3 covers 14 amino acids. The kept DNA is CDR3 alone, 42 bases in frame from the first base. The germline V gene specifies SGDLS as CDR1 and YYNGEE as CDR2. For the CD8 naive samples, CD45RO-negative cells were positively selected for CCR7, yielding a CD45RA+CCR7+ population from which TemRA cells were excluded. The donors were healthy, HIV-negative adults who had no recently reported acute infections or vaccinations. Every donor was a Caucasian adult living in Nashville, Tennessee, USA. Blood was collected by leukapheresis, and PBMCs were isolated by Ficoll-Histopaque density gradient centrifugation and then cryopreserved in liquid nitrogen vapor phase. Analytical flow cytometry was used to check the purity and quantity of each magnetically sorted T cell population. From each sorted fraction, genomic DNA was isolated and quantified by UV absorbance on a Nanodrop 2000c.

Using the deep immunoSEQ assay, multiplex PCR amplified TCR CDR3 regions from genomic DNA. Genomic DNA extracted from each cell subset was distributed evenly over all wells of several immunoSEQ 96-well plates, and each plate served as one replicate. For sorted subsets, approximately 210 ng genomic DNA, equal to about 30,000 T cell genomes, was loaded into each replicate PCR. Purified libraries were quantified with a Qubit 3.0 fluorometer, sized on a Bioanalyzer 2100, and re-quantified with the KAPA Library Quantification kit. A separate single-read 150-cycle Illumina NextSeq 550 flow cell was used to sequence each immunoSEQ 96-well plate. As for how the authors treated the data: Because the immunoSEQ output included only junctional sequences and no quality scores, the filtering could not be the same as the filtering used for full-length reads. To assign V/J genes and CDR3, sequences were annotated using PyIR, a Python wrapper for IgBLAST v1.9, with IMGT germline references. Any read was removed if the V/J assignment was weak (E-value above 1e-6), the CDR3 was missing, or the read contained stop codons, out-of-frame junctions, or ambiguous translated residues. V3J clonotypes were defined by identical inferred V gene, J gene, and CDR3 amino acid sequence. To compute the percentage overlap between repertoires, the number of shared unique clonotypes was divided by the size of the smaller repertoire. Three approaches were used to assess repertoire richness: RTK rarefaction, the Chao1 estimator, and Recon v2.1 estimates of unobserved clonotypes. OLGA was used to compute generation probabilities for all TCRbeta clonotypes that the gDNA method yielded from four donors. The table comes from immuneACCESS by way of TCRdb, which keeps in-frame sequences with V and J called. Part of the clones is missing from these tables; in studies checked, under half for an unresolved V gene and the rest for unknown reasons. The V and J calls and clone size are taken from that table; D and trimming were inferred from the DNA. The sample yields under 1 million clones; about 91% were counted once. The top ten clonotypes cover approximately 25% of the sample.

The sample comprised naive CD8+ T cells sorted from blood. This specimen's cell subset or site label, per the study, means: CD45RA+CCR7+. The V and J genes are TRBV9 and TRBJ1-1, and perhaps TRBD1 as D gene, on 6 matching bases. This clonotype was obtained from a man aged 25 to 45 in good health. The CDR3 amino acid sequence is: CASSVAGAGTEAFF. The sequence in DNA is TGTGCCAGCAGCGTAGCAGGGGCTGGGACTGAAGCTTTCTTT.